This entry describes one T cell receptor beta chain. Its matching antigen is unknown. PCR amplification relied on 60 Vbeta primers (plus 13 Jbeta primers). Produced via immunoSEQ multiplex PCR; TCRdb's table is partial and in-frame only. The sample lists around 200,000 clones, roughly 84% occurring once. This record belongs to a study of cytomegalovirus exposure and HLA in healthy donors. In the study overall: A preliminary data release comprised tens of millions of unique TCRs obtained from HLA-typed donors.

Study results and limitations: Later analysis identified a missense DCLRE1C variant that was linked to TCR beta V- and J-gene trimming. HLA alleles were associated with 15,000 to 20,000 TCR beta sequences in a later analysis at 0.05 false discovery rate.

The CDR3 is 14 amino acids. Trimming took off 7 bases at V and 2 bases at J, with 15 bases between the two ends. The germline V gene encodes CDR1 SGHKS and CDR2 YYEKEE (reference sequence). The sequence derives from a girl aged 2-10 years in good health and CMV-seropositive. Material for sequencing was PBMCs. The chain combines TRBV5-5 with TRBJ1-2; D ambiguous. This chain's CDR3 is CASARAPSNYGYTF. The CDR3 coding sequence is TGTGCCAGCGCCCGCGCACCATCCAACTATGGCTACACCTTC.